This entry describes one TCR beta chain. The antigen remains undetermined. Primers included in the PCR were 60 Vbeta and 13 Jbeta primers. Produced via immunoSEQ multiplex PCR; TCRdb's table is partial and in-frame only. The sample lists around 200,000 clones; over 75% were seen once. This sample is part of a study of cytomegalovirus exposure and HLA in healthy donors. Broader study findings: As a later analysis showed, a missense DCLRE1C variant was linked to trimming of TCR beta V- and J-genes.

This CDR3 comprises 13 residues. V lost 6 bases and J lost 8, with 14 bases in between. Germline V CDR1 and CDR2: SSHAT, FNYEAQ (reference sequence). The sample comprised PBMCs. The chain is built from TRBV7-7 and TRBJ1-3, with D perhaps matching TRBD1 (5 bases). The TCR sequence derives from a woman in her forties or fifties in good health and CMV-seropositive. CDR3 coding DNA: TGTGCCAGCAGTATTACCCGGGGGGACACCATATATTTT. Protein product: CASSITRGDTIYF.